This T cell receptor beta chain derives from a study of blood T cell repertoires in COVID-19. Study summary: Samples representing acute and convalescent COVID-19 were sourced from the United States, Italy and Spain. Sample material is recorded as cDNA or gDNA derived from T cells, B-cell-depleted T cells, or PBMCs.

The CDR3 covers 14 residues. Germline assignment: CDR1 SGHTA and CDR2 FQGTGA. V lost 4 bases to trimming and J lost 1 base; unmatched junction nucleotides: 1. Study processing details: Amplification of reference gene primers provided the estimated nucleated cell counts. Measured with immunoSEQ multiplex PCR; TCRdb has only the in-frame clones, and not every one. The DNA gave D and trimming, while V, J and clone size come from that table. Among tens of thousands of clones listed, about 83% were seen once. The sample taken for sequencing was peripheral blood. The receptor was derived from a man aged 55 to 70 with acute or convalescent COVID-19. The chain joins TRBV7-3 to TRBJ2-5, with 9 positions matching TRBD1. The CDR3 sequence is CASSSQGAQETQYF. CDR3 DNA: TGTGCCAGCAGCTCACAGGGGGCCCAAGAGACCCAGTACTTC.